One and the same sample provided the 4 T cell receptor beta chains below, sequenced in a study of Ad26.COV2.S vaccination and SARS-CoV-2 variants. Sequenced by immunoSEQ multiplex PCR; TCRdb stores in-frame clones only, minus some. The data contain just under 250,000 clones, approximately 87% of them singletons. Treatment noted: around 19 received Ad26.COV2.S at low or high dose, single or two shots; 5 received placebo; per-sample allocation not given. Sampling happened 63 days after the first vaccine or placebo injection. The input for sequencing was peripheral blood, taken in a trial of Ad26.COV2.S vaccine versus placebo. Every receptor here comes from a person aged 18-65 years who received the Ad26.COV2.S COVID-19 vaccine or a placebo.

This rearrangement joins TRBV5-4 to TRBJ1-1; 7 bases map to TRBD1. J gave up 4 bases and V 7 bases, and 4 bases lay outside the gene matches. The CDR3 spans 12 residues. Germline V gives CDR1 SGHNT, CDR2 YYREEE (reference sequence). The CDR3 here is CASGTESTEAFF. CDR3 DNA: TGTGCCAGCGGGACAGAGAGCACTGAAGCTTTCTTT. The whole variable domain, remainder taken from reference TRBV5-4 and TRBJ1-1, is ETGVTQSPTHLIKTRGQQVTLRCSSQSGHNTVSWYQQALGQGPQFIFQYYREEENGRGNFPPRFSGLQFPNYSSELNVNALELDDSALYLCASGTESTEAFFGQGTRLTVV.

In DNA, the CDR3 is TGTGCCAGCAGTTTAGAGTCCGCCTGGCCACGGTGGGCGGATACCTCCTACGAGCAGTACTTC. Its translation is CASSLESAWPRWADTSYEQYF. The chain is built from TRBV28 and TRBJ2-7; D gene uncertain. The CDR3 is 21 residues long. V lost 2 bases, J lost 0 bases, and 29 bases lay in between. Germline values: CDR1 MDHEN, CDR2 SYDVKM.

This chain connects TRBV25-1 to TRBJ1-6; D unclear. V was trimmed by 4 bases and J by 9 bases, leaving 7 bases between them. Germline values: CDR1 MGHDK, CDR2 SYGVNS. The CDR3 runs 12 residues. The CDR3 loop is CASSAILSPLHF. For the CDR3, the DNA is TGTGCCAGCAGTGCCATTCTTTCACCCCTCCACTTT.

The chain uses TRBV7-2 and TRBJ2-7; 8 positions match TRBD1. This CDR3 comprises 13 residues. V was clipped by 5 bases and J by 3 bases; unmatched bases: 3. CDR1 and CDR2 (germline): SGHTA, FQGNSA. The DNA of the CDR3 is TGTGCCAGCAGCGGACAGGGTTACTACGAGCAGTACTTC. Its translation is CASSGQGYYEQYF.